A selection of T cell receptor beta chains follows, all from one sample in a study of Graves' ophthalmopathy and Graves' hyperthyroidism. TCRdb itself ran the multiplex PCR reads through MiXCR, one entry per CDR3 protein. The sample has approximately 410,000 distinct CDR3 sequences; 15% are singletons. Sequencing used peripheral blood. The receptor source for this set is a woman aged 18-29 years with stable Graves' hyperthyroidism. CDR3s include the opening cysteine and the closing phenylalanine or tryptophan. Each record gives: V gene, J gene, D gene, clone size, CDR3 DNA, CDR3 protein. D genes are given only for firm matches. Some rows mark clone size as missing; the rest say once, few, many or name a class of expanded clone.

>TRBV19|TRBJ1-3|NA|many
TGTGCCAGTAGTATATTTGAGGGGATCGGAAACACCATATATTTT
CASSIFEGIGNTIYF
>TRBV28|TRBJ2-7|NA|NA
TGTGCCAGCAGTTCCCGGATGTACTACGAGCAGTACTTC
CASSSRMYYEQYF
>TRBV11-3|TRBJ2-7|NA|many
TGTGCCAGCAGCTTCAGGCGAGGGAACGAGCAGTACTTC
CASSFRRGNEQYF
>TRBV9|TRBJ1-5|NA|many
TGTGCCAGCAGCGTAGAGGAGGGGAGGGATCAGCCCCAGCATTTT
CASSVEEGRDQPQHF
>TRBV6-1|TRBJ2-7|TRBD1|many
TGTGCCAGCAGCCGAGACAGGGGTTCCTACGAGCAGTACTTC
CASSRDRGSYEQYF
>TRBV6-5|TRBJ2-5|TRBD2|many
TGTGCCAGCAGTTACACAGCGGGGGGAGGAGAGACCCAGTACTTC
CASSYTAGGGETQYF
>TRBV4-1|TRBJ2-7|TRBD2|NA
TGCGCCAGCAGCCAGGGAGCGGGGGGTACCTACGAGCAGTACTTC
CASSQGAGGTYEQYF
>TRBV5-1|TRBJ1-1|TRBD1|few
TGCGCCAGCAGACCGGGACAGGGTTCGGTCACTGAAGCTTTCTTT
CASRPGQGSVTEAFF
>TRBV6-2/TRBV6-3|TRBJ2-5|NA|many
TGTGCCAGCAGTTCATTGGAGGCGGTCCAAGAGACCCAGTACTTC
CASSSLEAVQETQYF
>TRBV6-1|TRBJ1-5|TRBD1|many
TGTGCCAGCAGTGAAGCCGCTCCCTGGGACAGATCGAGCAATCAGCCCCAGCATTTT
CASSEAAPWDRSSNQPQHF
>TRBV5-1|TRBJ2-7|NA|NA
TGCGCCAGCAGCCGTTTACCGGGCTCCTACGAGCAGTACTTC
CASSRLPGSYEQYF
>TRBV3-1|TRBJ1-5|NA|NA
TGTGCCAGCAGCCTTGGACAGAATAGCAATCAGCCCCAGCATTTT
CASSLGQNSNQPQHF
>TRBV3-1|TRBJ2-2|NA|many
TGTGCCAGCAGCCAAGATGCAGGGGCGCCATCCGGGGAGCTGTTTTTT
CASSQDAGAPSGELFF
>TRBV7-2|TRBJ1-5|NA|many
TGTGCCAGCAGCGCCCAGGGGCACCAGCCCCAGCATTTT
CASSAQGHQPQHF
>TRBV12-3/TRBV12-4|TRBJ1-5|NA|many
TGTGCCAGCAGGGGGAGACAGGCGGCTCAGCCCCAGCATTTT
CASRGRQAAQPQHF
>TRBV27|TRBJ1-1|NA|many
TGTGCCAGCAGAGGCCAGGGAAGGACTGAAGCTTTCTTT
CASRGQGRTEAFF
>TRBV12-3/TRBV12-4|TRBJ1-2|NA|many
TGTGCCAGCAGTCCAGGACCCCATTCGGACTATGGCTACACCTTC
CASSPGPHSDYGYTF
>TRBV6-1|TRBJ2-5|TRBD2|many
TGTGCCAGCACCAATTGGGGGGGGCAAGAGACCCAGTACTTC
CASTNWGGQETQYF
>TRBV29-1|TRBJ1-1|TRBD1|many
TGCAGCGCCGTTCGTCCTGACAGGGGTGAAACTGAAGCTTTCTTT
CSAVRPDRGETEAFF
>TRBV12-3/TRBV12-4|TRBJ1-5|NA|many
TGTGCCAGCAGTTTACGGTATCAGCCCCAGCATTTT
CASSLRYQPQHF
>TRBV27|TRBJ2-7|TRBD2|few
TGTGCCGGCAGTATCGGACTAGTAACGAACGAGCAGTACTTC
CAGSIGLVTNEQYF
>TRBV19|TRBJ1-1|NA|many
TGTGCCAGTAAGTCAAACACTGAAGCTTTCTTT
CASKSNTEAFF
>TRBV5-1|TRBJ1-5|NA|few
TGCGCCAGCAGCTTGGGAGGGAACAGCAATCAGCCCCAGCATTTT
CASSLGGNSNQPQHF
>TRBV12-5|TRBJ2-7|NA|many
TGTGCTAGTGGTTTGATACCCGGGAACTACGAGCAGTACTTC
CASGLIPGNYEQYF
>TRBV6-1|TRBJ2-7|NA|many
TGTGCCAGCAAGACCAACTACGAGCAGTACTTC
CASKTNYEQYF
>TRBV7-2|TRBJ1-1|NA|many
TGTGCCAGCAGTAGACAAAGGGACACTGAAGCTTTCTTT
CASSRQRDTEAFF
>TRBV27|TRBJ2-7|NA|many
TGTGCCAGTAGTATACAGGGCCCCTACGAGCAGTACTTC
CASSIQGPYEQYF
>TRBV6-2/TRBV6-3|TRBJ2-7|NA|NA
TGTGCCAGCAGTCTCGTCCGGCGGGAACACGAGCAGTACTTC
CASSLVRREHEQYF
>TRBV29-1|TRBJ1-2|TRBD1|NA
TGCAGCGGGGACCAGGGGGCAAGCGGCTACACCTTC
CSGDQGASGYTF
>TRBV7-2|TRBJ1-6|NA|NA
TGTGCCAGCAGCTTAGACAGGGTCAGTGATTCACCCCTCCACTTT
CASSLDRVSDSPLHF
>TRBV11-2|TRBJ2-2|TRBD2|many
TGTGCCAGCAGCTTCTCTAGCGGGGGGGACACCGGGGAGCTGTTTTTT
CASSFSSGGDTGELFF
>TRBV11-3|TRBJ2-7|NA|many
TGTGCCAGCAGCTTAGGAACGGGTTTTGTTGCCTACGAGCAGTACTTC
CASSLGTGFVAYEQYF
>TRBV12-3/TRBV12-4|TRBJ2-5|TRBD2|NA
TGTGCCAGCAAACTAGCGGGAGGAGAGACCCAGTACTTC
CASKLAGGETQYF
>TRBV4-1|TRBJ1-5|NA|many
TGCGCCAGCAGCCAAGTAGGTCAGCCCCAGCATTTT
CASSQVGQPQHF
>TRBV3-1|TRBJ1-5|TRBD1|few
TGTGCCAGCAGCCAGACGGGTGGACAGGGGGTCCGCAATCAGCCCCAGCATTTT
CASSQTGGQGVRNQPQHF
>TRBV6-1|TRBJ1-5|NA|many
TGTGCATTGGCGGGGGCATCAACTGGCAATCAGCCCCAGCATTTT
CALAGASTGNQPQHF
>TRBV12-3/TRBV12-4|TRBJ2-2|NA|few
TGTGCCAGCAGTTTAATCCTTCCCACCGGGGAGCTGTTTTTT
CASSLILPTGELFF
>TRBV12-3/TRBV12-4|TRBJ2-6|NA|many
TGTGCCAGCAGTTCCTACAGGCCCGGGGCCAACGTCCTGACTTTC
CASSSYRPGANVLTF
>TRBV6-1|TRBJ1-1|NA|NA
TGTGCCAGCAGTGTTACGGGGATGAACACTGAAGCTTTCTTT
CASSVTGMNTEAFF
>TRBV10-3|TRBJ1-1|TRBD1|many
TGTGCCACCCGCCCCGGGACAGGGGCGCCCGAGCATGAAGCTTTCTTT
CATRPGTGAPEHEAFF
>TRBV12-5|TRBJ1-3|TRBD1|NA
TGTGCTAGTGGTTTGGTACGGGGGACAGGGCCCTCTGGAAACACCATATATTTT
CASGLVRGTGPSGNTIYF
>TRBV6-5|TRBJ1-2|NA|many
TGTGCCAGCAGTTACTCAGGTCTTAACTATGGCTACACCTTC
CASSYSGLNYGYTF
>TRBV3-1|TRBJ2-7|NA|NA
TGTGCCAGCAGCCAAAGAGGGGCAACCTACGAGCAGTACTTC
CASSQRGATYEQYF
>TRBV24-1|TRBJ2-5|TRBD2|many
TGTGCCACCAGCACACTAGCGGGGGGTGGAGAGACCCAGTACTTC
CATSTLAGGGETQYF
>TRBV15|TRBJ1-2|NA|NA
TGTGCCACCAGCAGAGACGGCAACTATGGCTACACCTTC
CATSRDGNYGYTF